What follows describes a single TCR beta chain. What it recognizes is unknown. The sample originates from a study of T cell responses to AZD1222 COVID-19 vaccine. The method was immunoSEQ multiplex PCR; TCRdb's version includes in-frame clones alone and lacks a portion of them. This table holds some 150,000 clones, 90% found once. Study conclusions and caveats: When two AZD1222 doses had been given, Spike-specific TCR breadth and depth rose. Across the whole spike, CD4 TCRs peaked at regions 160-218 and 743-854.

The CDR3 has 14 residues. CDR1 is MDHEN, CDR2 SYDVKM, per germline. Trimming at V came to 10 bases and at J to 7 bases, leaving 9 bases not matched to a gene. The specimen comprised peripheral blood, sampled on day 0 of AZD1222 vaccination. The receptor comes from an adult in good health. The gene calls are TRBV28 and TRBJ2-1; 11 nucleotides align to TRBD2. CDR3 sequence reads: CATRLAGSRNEQFF. The CDR3 DNA follows: TGTGCCACGAGACTAGCGGGGTCTCGGAATGAGCAGTTCTTC. The variable domain in full, with the rest retrieved from reference TRBV28 and TRBJ2-1, is DVKVTQSSRYLVKRTGEKVFLECVQDMDHENMFWYRQDPGLGLRLIYFSYDVKMKEKGDIPEGYSVSREKKERFSLILESASTNQTSMYLCATRLAGSRNEQFFGPGTRLTVL.